The next 32 T cell receptor beta chains were all read from a single sample in a study of low-dose radiotherapy and immunotherapy resistance in tumors. The time point: after trial treatment. Indicated treatment: LDRT plus nivolumab, ipilimumab, low-dose cyclophosphamide and aspirin (RACIN trial). Priming of first-strand cDNA relied on TRAV- and TRBV-specific primers (covering alpha and beta chains). With a constant-region primer and a V-primer adapter, TCRs were subjected to approximately 21 PCR cycles of amplification. MiXCR, applied by TCRdb to the reads, yields one record per CDR3 protein. The sample comprises 39,000 or so distinct CDR3 sequences, less than 25% of which are singletons, and 9.2% rests with the top ten. The sequencing here drew on PBMCs, taken after low-dose radiotherapy plus immunotherapy. Every receptor here comes from a female donor with ovarian cancer.

In its sample, this clonotype was seen many times. The V gene is TRBV7-9, the J gene TRBJ2-5, with TRBD2 as a possible D gene (5 bases). Trimming pared 2 bases from V and 4 bases from J, leaving 17 bases between. The germline gives CDR1 SEHNR, CDR2 FQNEAQ (reference sequence). This CDR3 region has 16 residues. In DNA, the CDR3 is TGTGCCAGCAGCTTATGGGTTACCACGGCGGGAGAGACCCAGTACTTC. It translates to CASSLWVTTAGETQYF.

The J gene is TRBJ2-1, the V gene TRBV3-1, with D possibly TRBD1 on 6 matching bases. Germline CDR1 LGHDT, CDR2 YNNKEL (reference sequence). V dropped 3 bases and J dropped 2 bases, with 14 bases sitting between them. The CDR3 loop spans 16 amino acids. CDR3: CASSHTGFGPYNEQFF. The CDR3 nucleotides are TGTGCCAGCAGCCATACAGGGTTCGGCCCCTACAATGAGCAGTTCTTC.

The chain is built from TRBV25-1 and TRBJ2-3; 7 nucleotides match TRBD2. Germline trimming cut 6 bases from V and 1 base from J; bases unmatched to any gene: 4. Per the germline V gene, CDR1 is MGHDK and CDR2 is SYGVNS. The CDR3 covers 14 residues. Here the CDR3 DNA reads TGTGCCAGCAGATATACTAGCGGCACAGATACGCAGTATTTT. It is translated as CASRYTSGTDTQYF.

This clonotype is termed medium-sized. The genes are TRBV6-6 and TRBJ2-7; 9 bases are a match to TRBD1. The CDR3 loop spans 13 amino acids. Germline V lookup: CDR1 MNHNY, CDR2 SVGAGI (reference sequence). After removal of 10 bases from V and 5 bases from J, the junction contained 9 bases not matched to a gene. The DNA of the CDR3 is TGTGCCACGAGAGGGACAGGGCCCCACGAGCAGTACTTC. This codes for CATRGTGPHEQYF.

This clonotype showed up just a few times. The rearrangement joins TRBV28 to TRBJ1-2; 7 bases are a match to TRBD1. This CDR3 region has 13 residues. V lost 3 bases and J lost 4; bases outside the gene matches: 2. CDR1 is MDHEN, CDR2 SYDVKM, per germline. Here the CDR3 reads CASSLYRGYGYTF. The CDR3, as DNA: TGTGCCAGCAGTTTGTACAGGGGCTATGGCTACACCTTC.

The rearrangement uses TRBV29-1 and TRBJ2-1; a weak D match, TRBD1 (5 bases). Trimming pared 3 bases from V and 11 bases from J, leaving 11 bases between. From germline, CDR1 is SQVTM and CDR2 ANQGSEA. This CDR3 is built from 11 residues. CDR3 sequence reads: CSVDAGSKQFF. The CDR3 nucleotides read TGCAGCGTTGATGCAGGGTCAAAGCAGTTCTTC.

The J gene is TRBJ1-5, the V gene TRBV20-1; 9 bases map to TRBD1. The CDR3 extends over 16 amino acids. The junction had 12 bases not matched to a gene; V was cut back by 5 bases and J by 4 bases. CDR1 is DFQATT and CDR2 is SNEGSKA in the germline V gene (reference sequence). The DNA of the CDR3 is TGCAGTGCTGGCTCTCGGGACAGGGATCGGAATCAGCCCCAGCATTTT. It codes for CSAGSRDRDRNQPQHF.

This clonotype has a count of ten or more. This chain connects TRBV16 to TRBJ2-7; D possibly corresponds to TRBD1 (5 bases). The CDR3 contains 17 residues. Trimming removed 0 bases from V and 0 bases from J, with 15 bases in between. CDR1 is KGHSY and CDR2 is FQNENV in the germline V gene. This CDR3 reads CASSQSFLGADSYEQYF. CDR3 nucleotide sequence: TGTGCCAGCAGCCAATCCTTCTTAGGGGCTGACTCCTACGAGCAGTACTTC.

This clonotype has a count of ten or more. The chain couples TRBV4-1 to TRBJ2-1; no reliable D call. Germline assignment: CDR1 MGHRA and CDR2 YSYEKL. V was cut by 0 bases and J by 5 bases, with 11 bases left in between. The CDR3 loop spans 15 amino acids. Written as DNA, the CDR3 is TGCGCCAGCAGCCAAGATCGTATAGCTAACAATGAGCAGTTCTTC. It encodes CASSQDRIANNEQFF.

This clonotype is medium-sized. The CDR3 bases are TGTGCCAGCAACGGCAGGGCCGGTCAGCCCCAGCATTTT. Translation: CASNGRAGQPQHF. The chain uses TRBV2 and TRBJ1-5; a weak D match, TRBD1 (5 bases). This CDR3 is built from 13 residues. Trimming stripped 7 bases from V and 6 bases from J, with 13 bases between. Germline lookup yields CDR1 SNHLY and CDR2 FYNNEI.

This chain connects TRBV19 to TRBJ1-5; no firm D call. Germline V gene sequence: CDR1 LNHDA, CDR2 SQIVND (reference sequence). The CDR3 sequence is 15 residues long. Trimming left V 3 bases short and J 1 base short, with 10 bases between. CDR3 protein: CASSITAYSNQPQHF. CDR3 coding DNA: TGTGCCAGTAGTATTACCGCATACAGCAATCAGCCCCAGCATTTT.

Notes on this clonotype: This likely stems from a read error, as it lies one base from a far larger clone. The V gene is TRBV12-3 or TRBV12-4, the J gene TRBJ2-7; a weak D match, TRBD1 (6 bases). Trimming shortened V by 8 bases and J by 7 bases, and 18 bases separated the two germline ends. This CDR3 region has 13 residues. The CDR3, as DNA: TGTGCCAGCGTAGGGGGTTCGGGCAATGAGCAGTACTTC. Translated: CASVGGSGNEQYF.

The V gene is TRBV6-1, the J gene TRBJ1-4; no firm D call. In germline, CDR1 is MNHNS, CDR2 SASEGT. Deletions cut 5 bases from V and 0 bases from J, with 7 bases between. This CDR3 comprises 14 residues. CDR3 amino acids: CASSYSPTNEKLFF. In DNA form, the CDR3 reads TGTGCCAGCAGTTACTCACCAACTAATGAAAAACTGTTTTTT.

This clonotype was counted at least ten times. V usage is TRBV5-1 and J usage is TRBJ1-2; no clear D. V lost 2 bases and J lost 3, with 11 bases in between. In germline, CDR1 is SGHRS, CDR2 YFSETQ. The CDR3 consists of 14 residues. The CDR3 sequence: CASSFGGSDYGYTF. For the CDR3, the DNA is TGCGCCAGCAGCTTTGGAGGGTCCGACTATGGCTACACCTTC.

The gene calls are TRBV18 and TRBJ2-7; 9 bases line up with TRBD2. This CDR3 region has 16 residues. The germline gives CDR1 KGHSH, CDR2 LQKENI. V shed 3 bases, J shed 0 bases, and the junction held 6 bases outside the gene matches. CDR3 residues: CASSPSGLANSYEQYF. For the CDR3, the DNA is TGTGCCAGCTCACCGTCGGGACTAGCCAACTCCTACGAGCAGTACTTC.

On this clonotype itself: This may be a read error, as it is one base from a much larger clone. This chain uses TRBV4-1 with TRBJ1-4, with D unclear. Germline CDR1 reads MGHRA; CDR2 reads YSYEKL. CDR3 length: 14 residues. V lost 2 bases and J 14 bases, leaving 18 bases between the germline ends. This chain's CDR3 is CASSQIQEPKFLFF. The CDR3 region has the DNA TGCGCCAGCAGCCAAATTCAGGAGCCAAAGTTTCTGTTTTTT.

This clonotype was found many times. This chain joins TRBV2 and TRBJ2-7; D may match TRBD1 or TRBD2 (7 bases each). The V end lost 8 bases, the J end lost 4 bases, and 18 bases lay between the germline ends. The CDR3 spans 14 residues. Germline assignment: CDR1 SNHLY and CDR2 FYNNEI. CDR3 sequence reads: CASVPQGGVYEQYF. The CDR3 DNA sequence: TGTGCCAGCGTCCCCCAGGGGGGGGTTTACGAGCAGTACTTC.

The rearrangement links TRBV29-1 to TRBJ1-1; D possibly corresponds to TRBD1 (6 bases). The CDR3 consists of 12 residues. V was clipped by 5 bases and J by 11 bases, with 18 bases between them. Germline V gene lookup returns CDR1 SQVTM and CDR2 ANQGSEA. The CDR3 coding sequence is TGCAGCGTTTTGCAGGGGCCCGGTGAGGCTTTCTTT. This translates into CSVLQGPGEAFF.

This clonotype came up many times. The rearrangement links TRBV14 to TRBJ2-7; D perhaps matches TRBD2 (7 bases). CDR1 and CDR2 from the germline V gene are SGHDN and FVKESK. V lost 3 bases and J 3 bases, leaving 15 bases between the germline ends. The CDR3 runs 15 residues. This chain's CDR3 is CASSQGRDKIYEQYF. CDR3 sequence (DNA): TGTGCCAGCAGCCAGGGGAGGGACAAAATCTACGAGCAGTACTTC.

This clonotype was counted only a few times. The V and J genes are TRBV20-1 and TRBJ1-2, with 8 positions matching TRBD1. The germline gives CDR1 DFQATT, CDR2 SNEGSKA (reference sequence). V shed 3 bases, J shed 4 bases, and the junction held 4 bases outside the gene matches. This CDR3 spans 13 amino acids. As DNA, the CDR3 is TGCAGTGCTAGCTATACAGGGGGCTATGGCTACACCTTC. This gives the protein CSASYTGGYGYTF.

This clonotype was seen many times. The V call is TRBV28, the J call TRBJ1-6; D is unclear. CDR3 length: 12 residues. The ends were cut back, 7 bases at V and 6 bases at J, with 7 bases in the middle. Germline CDR1 is MDHEN and CDR2 is SYDVKM. The CDR3 sequence: CASITANSPLHF. The DNA of the CDR3 is TGTGCCAGCATCACAGCTAATTCACCCCTCCACTTT.

This clonotype occurred many times. This chain joins TRBV6-1 and TRBJ2-5, with D perhaps given as TRBD1 or TRBD2 (6 bases each). The CDR3 runs to 16 residues. V lost 2 bases and J lost 5, with 18 bases in between. Germline lookup yields CDR1 MNHNS and CDR2 SASEGT. The CDR3 loop reads CASSEYGGIPKETQYF. The CDR3 DNA reads as TGTGCCAGCAGTGAATACGGGGGCATACCTAAGGAGACCCAGTACTTC.

This clonotype occurred many times. The V and J genes are TRBV7-2 and TRBJ1-1; TRBD1 agrees at 7 bases. The germline gives CDR1 SGHTA, CDR2 FQGNSA. Trimming removed 1 base from V and 5 bases from J; junction bases left unmatched: 10. The CDR3 is made up of 16 amino acids. CDR3 sequence: CASSLVGTGTVTEAFF. CDR3 nucleotides: TGTGCCAGCAGCTTAGTCGGGACCGGGACAGTTACTGAAGCTTTCTTT.

This clonotype was detected many times. The chain recombines TRBV7-2 with TRBJ2-7; D possibly uses TRBD1 or TRBD2 (5 bases each). This CDR3 contains 13 residues. CDR1 is SGHTA and CDR2 is FQGNSA in the germline V gene. V shed 8 bases and J shed 4 bases, with 15 bases lying between them. CDR3 DNA: TGTGCCAGCCTGCTGGGGGTAGGGTACGAGCAGTACTTC. Its translation: CASLLGVGYEQYF.

Ten or more counts support this clonotype. J is TRBJ1-4 and V is TRBV12-3 or TRBV12-4; 10 positions agree with TRBD1. CDR3 length: 15 residues. The trim removed 3 bases at V and 8 bases at J, leaving 6 bases unmatched. The chain's CDR3 is CASSFSGTGVEKLFF. CDR3 DNA sequence: TGTGCCAGCAGTTTTTCGGGGACAGGGGTAGAAAAACTGTTTTTT.

The sample holds many counts of this clonotype. The chain links TRBV7-2 to TRBJ2-7, with TRBD2 as a possible D gene (6 bases). The V end lost 1 base, the J end lost 3 bases, and 13 bases lay between the germline ends. This CDR3 is 15 amino acids long. Germline loops: CDR1 SGHTA, CDR2 FQGNSA. Here the CDR3 reads CASSLGLASYYEQYF. CDR3 sequence (DNA): TGTGCCAGCAGCTTAGGTCTAGCGTCCTACTACGAGCAGTACTTC.

V usage is TRBV6-6 and J usage is TRBJ2-1; 8 positions match TRBD2. The CDR3 sequence is 17 residues long. Germline-derived CDR1 and CDR2 are MNHNY and SVGAGI (reference sequence). Trimming removed 2 bases from V and 11 bases from J; junction bases left unmatched: 17. The chain's CDR3 is CASSYDGREASSAKQFF. CDR3 in DNA: TGTGCCAGCAGTTACGACGGGAGGGAGGCTTCTTCCGCTAAGCAGTTCTTC.

This clonotype was found many times. The chain recombines TRBV4-1 with TRBJ2-1, with unresolved D. V lost 3 bases and J lost 5, with 11 bases in between. Germline V gene data show CDR1 as MGHRA and CDR2 as YSYEKL. The CDR3 extends over 14 amino acids. In DNA form, the CDR3 reads TGCGCCAGCAGCCAGCCAACCCCCGACAATGAGCAGTTCTTC. This encodes CASSQPTPDNEQFF.

This clonotype was counted ten times or more. This chain connects TRBV19 to TRBJ1-1; 8 bases match TRBD1. This CDR3 comprises 16 residues. The ends lost 0 bases at V and 4 bases at J; junction bases unmatched: 7. Germline V gene sequence: CDR1 LNHDA, CDR2 SQIVND (reference sequence). CDR3 bases: TGTGCCAGTAGTATAGATCGGGCAGGGGGCCTCACTGAAGCTTTCTTT. This translates into CASSIDRAGGLTEAFF.

V gene TRBV5-1 combines with J gene TRBJ2-1, with 7 bases aligning to TRBD2. Germline loops: CDR1 SGHRS, CDR2 YFSETQ. V shed 5 bases and J 6 bases; nucleotides not matched to a gene: 5. CDR3 length: 13 amino acids. The CDR3 nucleotides are TGCGCCAGCAGGAGAGGGACTACCAATGAGCAGTTCTTC. Translating gives CASRRGTTNEQFF.

Many counts were recorded for this clonotype. J is TRBJ2-1 and V is TRBV7-8, with D perhaps TRBD1 (7 bases). The germline V gene encodes CDR1 SGHVS and CDR2 FQNEAQ. The CDR3 runs 15 residues. The V end lost 6 bases, the J end lost 6 bases, and 18 bases lay between the germline ends. This CDR3 reads CASSSWTGLSNEQFF. CDR3 DNA sequence: TGTGCCAGCAGTTCCTGGACAGGACTAAGCAATGAGCAGTTCTTC.

This clonotype has at least ten counts. The rearrangement joins TRBV2 to TRBJ2-5, with 7 bases identical to TRBD1. J was trimmed by 5 bases and V by 3 bases; bases with no gene match: 9. Germline V gives CDR1 SNHLY, CDR2 FYNNEI. The CDR3 loop spans 15 amino acids. The CDR3 coding sequence is TGTGCCAGCAGTGACTCCGGGACAGCGGCGGAGACCCAGTACTTC. It specifies CASSDSGTAAETQYF.